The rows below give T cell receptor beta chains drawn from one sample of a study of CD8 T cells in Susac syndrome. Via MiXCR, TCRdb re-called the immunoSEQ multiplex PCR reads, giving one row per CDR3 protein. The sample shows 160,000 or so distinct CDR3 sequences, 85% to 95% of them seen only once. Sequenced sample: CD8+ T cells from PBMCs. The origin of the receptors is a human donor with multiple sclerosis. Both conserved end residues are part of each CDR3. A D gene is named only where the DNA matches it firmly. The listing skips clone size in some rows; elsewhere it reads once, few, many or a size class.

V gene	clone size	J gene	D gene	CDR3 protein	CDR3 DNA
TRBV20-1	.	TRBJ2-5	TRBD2	CSARASGTSPSQETQYF	TGCAGTGCTAGGGCTTCCGGGACTAGTCCCTCCCAAGAGACCCAGTACTTC
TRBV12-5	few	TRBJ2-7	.	CASGEAYEQYF	TGTGCTAGTGGGGAGGCCTACGAGCAGTACTTC
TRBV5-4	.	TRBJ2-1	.	CASDTRLGLFF	TGTGCCAGCGATACGCGCCTAGGGCTGTTCTTC
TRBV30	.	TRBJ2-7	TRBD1	CAWVQGALREQYF	TGTGCCTGGGTACAGGGGGCCCTCCGCGAGCAGTACTTC
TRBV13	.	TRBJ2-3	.	CASSPQGRGPSTDTQYF	TGTGCCAGCAGCCCACAGGGGAGGGGACCTAGCACAGATACGCAGTATTTT
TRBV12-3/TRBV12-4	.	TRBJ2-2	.	CASSLYWEGELFF	TGTGCCAGCAGTTTATATTGGGAAGGGGAGCTGTTTTTT
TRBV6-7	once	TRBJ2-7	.	CASTSTSTGVQYF	TGTGCCAGCACTTCCACCTCTACAGGCGTACAGTACTTC
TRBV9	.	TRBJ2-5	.	CASSVAAGTQYF	TGTGCCAGCAGCGTAGCGGCGGGGACCCAGTACTTC
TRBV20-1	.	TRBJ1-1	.	CSARDPNEAFF	TGCAGTGCTAGAGATCCGAATGAAGCTTTCTTT
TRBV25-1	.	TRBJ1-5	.	CASSHGANQPQHF	TGTGCCAGCAGTCACGGGGCCAATCAGCCCCAGCATTTT
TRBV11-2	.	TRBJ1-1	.	CASSLAAISEAFF	TGTGCCAGCAGCTTGGCTGCTATTTCTGAAGCTTTCTTT
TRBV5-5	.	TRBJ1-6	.	CASSSEGSSYNSPLHF	TGTGCCAGCAGCTCAGAGGGGAGCTCCTATAATTCACCCCTCCACTTT
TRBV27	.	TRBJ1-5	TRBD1	CASSPDRDRQPQHF	TGTGCCAGCAGTCCAGACAGGGACCGGCAGCCCCAGCATTTT
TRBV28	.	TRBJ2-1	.	CASSLRRGAHNEQFF	TGTGCCAGCAGCCTACGTCGGGGGGCCCACAATGAGCAGTTCTTC
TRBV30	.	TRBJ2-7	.	CAWSRRETTYEQYF	TGTGCCTGGAGTAGAAGGGAGACTACCTACGAGCAGTACTTC
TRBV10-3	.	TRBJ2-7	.	CAISEDSSYEQYF	TGTGCCATCAGTGAGGACAGTTCCTACGAGCAGTACTTC
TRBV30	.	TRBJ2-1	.	CAWSHRYNEQFF	TGTGCCTGGAGCCATAGATACAATGAGCAGTTCTTC
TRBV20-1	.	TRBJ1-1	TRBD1	CSARDKGQAHYTFF	TGCAGTGCTAGAGACAAGGGACAGGCCCATTACACTTTCTTT
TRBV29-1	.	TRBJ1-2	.	CSVERRPQDRNYGYTF	TGCAGCGTTGAACGGAGGCCCCAGGATCGAAACTATGGCTACACCTTC
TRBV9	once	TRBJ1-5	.	CASSVEGHQPQHF	TGTGCCAGCAGCGTAGAGGGGCATCAGCCCCAGCATTTT
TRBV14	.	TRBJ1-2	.	CASSHSSGDGYTF	TGTGCCAGCAGCCACTCGTCGGGGGATGGCTACACCTTC
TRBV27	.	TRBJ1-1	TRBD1	CASSLDREAEAFF	TGTGCCAGCAGTTTAGACAGGGAAGCTGAAGCTTTCTTT
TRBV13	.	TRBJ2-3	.	CASSLAGDTDTQYF	TGTGCCAGCAGCTTAGCGGGGGACACAGATACGCAGTATTTT
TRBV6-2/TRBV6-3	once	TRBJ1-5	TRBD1	CASAQGVNQPQHF	TGTGCCAGCGCCCAGGGGGTCAATCAGCCCCAGCATTTT
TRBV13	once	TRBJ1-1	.	CASTTGPTEAFF	TGTGCCAGCACCACCGGCCCAACTGAAGCTTTCTTT
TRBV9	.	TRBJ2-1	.	CASSVSQGVEQFF	TGTGCCAGCAGCGTATCCCAGGGTGTCGAGCAGTTCTTC
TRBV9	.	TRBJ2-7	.	CASSPRDAIYEQYF	TGTGCCAGCAGCCCACGGGACGCCATATACGAGCAGTACTTC
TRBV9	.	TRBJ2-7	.	CASSVEPGRAYEQYF	TGTGCCAGCAGCGTAGAACCTGGCAGGGCCTACGAGCAGTACTTC
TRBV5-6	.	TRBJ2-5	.	CASTSRTQETQYF	TGTGCCAGCACCTCTAGAACACAAGAGACCCAGTACTTC
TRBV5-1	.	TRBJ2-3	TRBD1	CASSLVPGTGIRSTDTQYF	TGCGCCAGCAGCTTAGTCCCCGGGACAGGGATTCGGAGCACAGATACGCAGTATTTT
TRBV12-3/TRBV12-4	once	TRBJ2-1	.	CASTPDYNEQFF	TGTGCCAGCACTCCAGACTACAATGAGCAGTTCTTC
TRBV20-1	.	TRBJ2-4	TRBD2	CSARRSATSGGSLAKNIQYF	TGCAGTGCTAGACGGAGCGCGACTAGCGGGGGGTCTTTAGCCAAAAACATTCAGTACTTC
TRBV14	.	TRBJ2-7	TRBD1	CASSQDPTTGLEQYF	TGTGCCAGCAGCCAAGACCCCACGACAGGGTTAGAGCAGTACTTC
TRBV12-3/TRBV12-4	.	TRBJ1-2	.	CASSFHPTDGYTF	TGTGCCAGCAGTTTCCACCCAACAGATGGCTACACCTTC
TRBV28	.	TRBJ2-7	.	CASSLWDRSSYEQYF	TGTGCCAGCAGTTTATGGGACAGAAGCTCCTACGAGCAGTACTTC
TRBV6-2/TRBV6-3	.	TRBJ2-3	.	CASSYGLHTDTQYF	TGTGCCAGCAGTTATGGTCTACACACAGATACGCAGTATTTT
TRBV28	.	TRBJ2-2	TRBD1	CASSFFPGQANTGELFF	TGTGCCAGCAGTTTCTTCCCGGGACAGGCAAACACCGGGGAGCTGTTTTTT
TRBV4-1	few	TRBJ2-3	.	CASSQVGGTDTQYF	TGCGCCAGCAGCCAAGTTGGTGGGACAGATACGCAGTATTTT
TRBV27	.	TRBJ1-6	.	CASSPIPKTGSPLHF	TGTGCCAGCAGTCCGATACCCAAGACAGGATCACCCCTCCACTTT
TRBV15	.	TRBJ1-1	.	CATSREGGNTEAFF	TGTGCCACCAGCAGAGAGGGGGGGAACACTGAAGCTTTCTTT
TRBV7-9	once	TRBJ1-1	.	CASSLAARPTFF	TGTGCCAGCAGCTTGGCCGCAAGGCCCACTTTCTTT
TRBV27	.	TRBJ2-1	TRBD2	CASSRSGGVVDEQFF	TGTGCCAGCAGCCGTAGCGGGGGGGTCGTCGATGAGCAGTTCTTC
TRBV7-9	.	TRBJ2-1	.	CASSLQTNEQFF	TGTGCCAGCAGCTTACAAACCAATGAGCAGTTCTTC
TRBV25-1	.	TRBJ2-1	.	CASSSSSYNEQFF	TGTGCCAGCAGTTCTTCCTCCTACAATGAGCAGTTCTTC
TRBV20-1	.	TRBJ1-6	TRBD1	CSARVQGAGSWHSPLHF	TGCAGTGCTAGAGTACAGGGGGCCGGTTCATGGCATTCACCCCTCCACTTT
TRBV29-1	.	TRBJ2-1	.	CSVGSDLEQFF	TGCAGCGTTGGATCGGACCTGGAGCAGTTCTTC
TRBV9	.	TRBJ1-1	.	CASSVGGKAEAFF	TGTGCCAGCAGCGTAGGGGGGAAAGCTGAAGCTTTCTTT
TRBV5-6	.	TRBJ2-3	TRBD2	CASSIAGATDTQYF	TGTGCCAGCAGTATAGCGGGGGCCACAGATACGCAGTATTTT
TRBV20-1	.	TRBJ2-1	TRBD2	CSARLIPSGDYNEQFF	TGCAGTGCTAGATTAATCCCTAGCGGGGACTACAATGAGCAGTTCTTC
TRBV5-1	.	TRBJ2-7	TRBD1	CASREPGQGHEQYF	TGCGCCAGCCGCGAACCGGGACAGGGTCACGAGCAGTACTTC
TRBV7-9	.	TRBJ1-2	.	CASRSGSLLGYTF	TGTGCCAGCAGAAGCGGCAGCCTCCTGGGCTACACCTTC
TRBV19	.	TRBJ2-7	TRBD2	CASSVSGGYEQYF	TGTGCCAGTAGTGTTAGCGGGGGTTACGAGCAGTACTTC
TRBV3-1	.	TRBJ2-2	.	CASSPAGDTGELFF	TGTGCCAGCAGCCCTGCAGGGGACACCGGGGAGCTGTTTTTT
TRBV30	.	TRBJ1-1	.	CAWSFGGDTEAFF	TGTGCCTGGAGTTTCGGGGGGGACACTGAAGCTTTCTTT